This entry lists 32 T cell receptor beta chains sequenced from one sample in a study of blood T cells in healthy people across ages. Using a J-beta primer mix together with a sample-barcoded 5' primer, a second PCR was run for about 7 to 12 cycles. TCRdb ran MiXCR on the 5' RACE reads and lists one entry per CDR3 protein. The sample lists just over 1 million distinct CDR3 sequences, more than 40% occurring once. The sequenced sample was blood. Receptor source: a woman aged 55-75 years in good health.

This clonotype was seen a handful of times. The chain couples TRBV15 to TRBJ2-1; TRBD2 matches 9 bases. The germline V gene has CDR1 LNHNV and CDR2 YYDKDF (reference sequence). CDR3 length: 13 residues. With 2 bases clipped from V and 14 bases from J, the junction kept 7 bases outside the gene matches. This CDR3 is CATSRPGTSLKFF. The CDR3 nucleotides are TGTGCCACCAGCAGACCTGGGACTAGCCTTAAGTTCTTC.

This clonotype came up a few times. J is TRBJ2-1 and V is TRBV27; 14 bases match TRBD2. V trimming: 6 bases; J trimming: 7 bases; junction bases outside the gene matches: 11. From germline, CDR1 is MNHEY and CDR2 SMNVEV (reference sequence). The CDR3 has 17 residues. CDR3 sequence: CASRKTSGRVTTNEQFF. The CDR3 bases are TGTGCCAGCAGGAAGACTAGCGGGAGGGTCACCACAAATGAGCAGTTCTTC.

There are a few counts of this clonotype. The V call is TRBV6-6, the J call TRBJ2-7; D possibly corresponds to TRBD2 (6 bases). This CDR3 is 14 amino acids long. V lost 6 bases and J 0 bases, leaving 12 bases between the germline ends. Germline CDR1 and CDR2: MNHNY and SVGAGI (reference sequence). The CDR3 bases are TGTGCCAGCAGACCGGGCGGGGACTCCTACGAGCAGTACTTC. Amino acids: CASRPGGDSYEQYF.

The table lists this clonotype with a count of one. The chain links TRBV7-9 to TRBJ2-1; D ambiguous. The CDR3 totals 13 residues. The V end was cut by 0 bases, the J end by 8 bases, with 8 bases between. CDR1 is SEHNR and CDR2 is FQNEAQ in the germline V gene (reference sequence). The CDR3: CASSLAASDEQFF. CDR3 bases: TGTGCCAGCAGCTTAGCAGCGAGCGATGAGCAGTTCTTC.

This chain's CDR3 is CASSESTGLLVLYF. The DNA for the CDR3 is TGTGCCAGCAGTGAATCGACAGGGCTCCTTGTCCTGTACTTC. The chain couples TRBV25-1 to TRBJ2-4, with 7 positions matching TRBD1. CDR1 is MGHDK and CDR2 is SYGVNS in the germline V gene. The CDR3 has 14 residues. V shed 1 base, J shed 15 bases, and the junction held 12 bases outside the gene matches.

This chain joins TRBV20-1 and TRBJ2-7; TRBD2 agrees at 8 bases. CDR3 length equals 14 residues. Germline CDR1 is DFQATT and CDR2 is SNEGSKA (reference sequence). After removal of 3 bases from V and 4 bases from J, the junction contained 8 bases not matched to a gene. For the CDR3, the DNA is TGCAGTGCTAGTCAGGGACTAGACGTTTACGAGCAGTACTTC. Translated, it gives CSASQGLDVYEQYF.

The chain combines TRBV7-3 with TRBJ2-1; the D is unclear. V was pared by 3 bases and J by 1 base, with 13 bases between. The CDR3 length is 16 residues. Germline CDR1 and CDR2: SGHTA and FQGTGA. The CDR3 nucleotides are TGTGCCAGCAGCTTCTTGCCGAGTGGATCCTACAATGAGCAGTTCTTC. This translates into CASSFLPSGSYNEQFF.

The V call is TRBV6-5, the J call TRBJ2-7; perhaps TRBD2 as D (5 bases). Germline V lookup: CDR1 MNHEY, CDR2 SVGAGI. V was clipped by 2 bases and J by 6 bases, with 14 bases between them. The CDR3 length is 14 residues. CDR3 bases: TGTGCCAGCAGTTACGGGGTGGCGGGCCGCGAGCAGTACTTC. It translates to CASSYGVAGREQYF.

This clonotype was seen a handful of times. V usage is TRBV7-8 and J usage is TRBJ2-1, with TRBD2 matching over 11 bases. CDR3 length equals 16 residues. V gave up 3 bases and J gave up 3 bases; unmatched junction bases: 4. From germline, CDR1 is SGHVS and CDR2 FQNEAQ. The CDR3 DNA sequence: TGTGCCAGCAGCTTCTTAGCGGGAGGGGTCTACAATGAGCAGTTCTTC. Protein product: CASSFLAGGVYNEQFF. Using reference TRBV7-8 and TRBJ2-1 for the parts outside the CDR3, the full variable domain is GAGVSQSPRYKVAKRGQDVALRCDPISGHVSLFWYQQALGQGPEFLTYFQNEAQLDKSGLPSDRFFAERPEGSVSTLKIQRTQQEDSAVYLCASSFLAGGVYNEQFFGPGTRLTVL.

This chain connects TRBV19 to TRBJ1-2, with TRBD1 identical over 7 bases. Germline CDR1 reads LNHDA; CDR2 reads SQIVND (reference sequence). V gave up 5 bases and J gave up 6 bases; unmatched junction bases: 6. The CDR3 runs to 13 residues. The CDR3 DNA reads as TGTGCCAGTAGTCCAGTAGGGGGCCATGGCTACACCTTC. Protein sequence: CASSPVGGHGYTF.

This clonotype was observed at least ten times. This chain links TRBV27 with TRBJ2-7; D ambiguous. Trimming stripped 8 bases from V and 0 bases from J, with 8 bases between. The CDR3 extends over 12 amino acids. In germline, CDR1 is MNHEY, CDR2 SMNVEV (reference sequence). CDR3 amino acids: CASAGSSYEQYF. CDR3 in DNA: TGTGCCAGCGCTGGAAGCTCCTACGAGCAGTACTTC.

The chain couples TRBV7-8 to TRBJ2-1; tentative D call: TRBD1 (6 bases). Per the germline V gene, CDR1 is SGHVS and CDR2 is FQNEAQ. Trimming took off 5 bases at V and 13 bases at J, with 24 bases between the two ends. This CDR3 region has 15 residues. The CDR3 is CASSPHRTVQETQFF. The DNA for the CDR3 is TGTGCCAGCAGCCCCCACCGGACAGTTCAAGAGACCCAGTTCTTC. Combining the CDR3 with reference TRBV7-8 and TRBJ2-1 gives the whole variable domain GAGVSQSPRYKVAKRGQDVALRCDPISGHVSLFWYQQALGQGPEFLTYFQNEAQLDKSGLPSDRFFAERPEGSVSTLKIQRTQQEDSAVYLCASSPHRTVQETQFFGPGTRLTVL.

In its sample, this clonotype was seen a few times. The chain combines TRBV12-3 or TRBV12-4 with TRBJ1-2; D not resolved. The V gene lost 6 bases and the J gene lost 7 bases, with 18 bases spanning the gap. The CDR3 consists of 14 residues. CDR3 sequence: CASRGSGRVGGYTF. Here the CDR3 DNA reads TGTGCCAGCAGGGGCTCAGGCCGCGTTGGTGGCTACACCTTC.

This rearrangement joins TRBV12-3 or TRBV12-4 to TRBJ1-1, with TRBD1 matching 10 bases. Germline trimming cut 0 bases from V and 3 bases from J; bases unmatched to any gene: 1. CDR3 length: 15 residues. The CDR3, as DNA: TGTGCCAGCAGTTTAGCGGGACAGGGGTACACTGAAGCTTTCTTT. This codes for CASSLAGQGYTEAFF.

This clonotype appeared a few times. The chain recombines TRBV27 with TRBJ2-1, with a possible D match to TRBD2 (6 bases). With 8 bases removed from V and 9 bases from J, the gap between germline ends came to 17 bases. This CDR3 is built from 13 residues. Germline V CDR1 and CDR2: MNHEY, SMNVEV (reference sequence). The CDR3 DNA is TGTGCCAGCGCCCTGGGGGGAAATAGTGAGCAGTTCTTC. Translated, it gives CASALGGNSEQFF.

This sequence joins TRBV12-3 or TRBV12-4 and TRBJ2-5; 8 positions agree with TRBD2. Trimming at V came to 1 base and at J to 11 bases, leaving 9 bases not matched to a gene. This CDR3 contains 14 residues. The CDR3 nucleotides are TGTGCCAGCAGTTTAGGCCAGGCAGCGGGAGAGCAGTACTTC. It yields the protein CASSLGQAAGEQYF.

The chain employs TRBV28 and TRBJ2-3; D unresolved. V shed 6 bases and J shed 3 bases, with 10 bases lying between them. Looked up from germline, CDR1 is MDHEN and CDR2 is SYDVKM. The CDR3 is 13 amino acids. The CDR3 reads CASSQTQTDTQYF. The CDR3 nucleotides are TGTGCCAGCAGCCAGACGCAGACAGATACGCAGTATTTT.

This clonotype was observed many times. The chain joins TRBV4-1 to TRBJ1-2; the D is unclear. Trimming removed 0 bases from V and 2 bases from J, with 16 bases in between. CDR3 length equals 17 residues. Looked up from germline, CDR1 is MGHRA and CDR2 is YSYEKL. CDR3 coding DNA: TGCGCCAGCAGCCAAGAAGGCCAACGGGGTCCAAACTATGGCTACACCTTC. It yields the protein CASSQEGQRGPNYGYTF.

V and J are TRBV2 and TRBJ2-7, with D perhaps TRBD1 or TRBD2 (5 bases each). Trimming removed 7 bases from V and 0 bases from J, with 16 bases in between. Germline CDR1 reads SNHLY; CDR2 reads FYNNEI. The CDR3 spans 15 residues. The CDR3 DNA reads as TGTGCCAGCACGCGGACACTAGATAGCTCCTACGAGCAGTACTTC. Translation: CASTRTLDSSYEQYF.

V usage is TRBV20-1 and J usage is TRBJ2-5, with D maybe TRBD1 (6 bases). This CDR3 has 13 amino acids. Trimming removed 6 bases at V and 4 bases at J, with 15 bases between. Germline V gene sequence: CDR1 DFQATT, CDR2 SNEGSKA (reference sequence). This CDR3 is CSALTTGPETQYF. CDR3 sequence (DNA): TGCAGTGCCTTAACCACAGGGCCAGAGACCCAGTACTTC.

Many counts were recorded for this clonotype. The gene calls are TRBV6-2 or TRBV6-3 and TRBJ1-5; D remains unclear. From germline, CDR1 is MNHEY and CDR2 SVGEGT. Trimming cost V 6 bases and J 0 bases, with 12 bases left between them. The CDR3 consists of 15 residues. In DNA form, the CDR3 reads TGTGCCAGCAGATCCGGTAGGGCTAGCAATCAGCCCCAGCATTTT. Amino acids: CASRSGRASNQPQHF.

This rearrangement joins TRBV28 to TRBJ2-7; D unclear. V dropped 5 bases and J dropped 0 bases, with 17 bases sitting between them. CDR3 length equals 16 residues. Germline assignment: CDR1 MDHEN and CDR2 SYDVKM. CDR3 sequence: CASSPPRGRSSYEQYF. For the CDR3, the DNA is TGTGCCAGCAGTCCTCCACGCGGACGGAGCTCCTACGAGCAGTACTTC.

The rearrangement uses TRBV6-8 and TRBJ2-2; D is uncertain. V dropped 6 bases and J dropped 4 bases, with 9 bases sitting between them. CDR3 length: 13 residues. The germline gives CDR1 MNHGY, CDR2 SAAAGT. This chain's CDR3 is CASRPGFTGELFF. The CDR3 DNA reads TGTGCCAGCAGGCCAGGCTTCACCGGGGAGCTGTTTTTT.

Only a few counts were recorded for this clonotype. One end of the junction varies from germline; a read error may be responsible. V is TRBV9 and J is TRBJ2-2; D remains ambiguous. CDR3 length equals 13 residues. The germline V gene has CDR1 SGDLS and CDR2 YYNGEE. The CDR3 spells CASSVVGTGELFF. CDR3 sequence (DNA): TGCGCCAGCAGCGTGGTTGGCACCGGGGAGCTGTTTTTT.

In this sample, this clonotype turned up a few times. The rearrangement joins TRBV20-1 to TRBJ1-4; the match to TRBD1 covers 8 bases. Germline-derived CDR1 and CDR2 are DFQATT and SNEGSKA (reference sequence). The CDR3 consists of 16 residues. Trimming at V came to 0 bases and at J to 6 bases, leaving 9 bases not matched to a gene. CDR3 sequence (DNA): TGCAGTGCTAGAGATAATGACGGGACAGGTGATGAAAAACTGTTTTTT. It is translated as CSARDNDGTGDEKLFF.

V usage is TRBV11-2 and J usage is TRBJ2-1; 9 nucleotides align to TRBD1. Germline CDR1 reads SGHAT; CDR2 reads FQNNGV. The ends lost 0 bases at V and 4 bases at J; junction bases unmatched: 7. This CDR3 is 17 amino acids long. The CDR3 sequence is CASSLDPGQGTYNEQFF. In DNA, the CDR3 is TGTGCCAGCAGCTTAGATCCGGGACAGGGAACATACAATGAGCAGTTCTTC.

V gene TRBV4-1 combines with J gene TRBJ1-1; D possibly corresponds to TRBD1 (5 bases). Germline lookup yields CDR1 MGHRA and CDR2 YSYEKL. The length of the CDR3 is 13 residues. V lost 4 bases and J 3 bases, leaving 9 bases between the germline ends. CDR3 region: CASSRGVYTEAFF. For the CDR3, the DNA is TGCGCCAGCAGCCGAGGGGTGTACACTGAAGCTTTCTTT.

The V call is TRBV5-6, the J call TRBJ2-7, with TRBD2 matching over 8 bases. This CDR3 spans 14 amino acids. J lost 4 bases, V lost 4 bases, and 7 bases had no gene match. The germline V gene encodes CDR1 SGHDT and CDR2 YYEEEE. The CDR3 DNA reads TGTGCCAGCAGCCCGGGAGGGATTAAATACGAGCAGTACTTC. Protein product: CASSPGGIKYEQYF.

The chain links TRBV4-1 to TRBJ2-7; 8 bases agree with TRBD2. V dropped 0 bases and J dropped 1; count of bases not matched to a gene: 5. The V gene's germline CDR1 is MGHRA and CDR2 YSYEKL. The CDR3 spans 16 residues. The CDR3 is CASSQDRGGISYEQYF. The CDR3 nucleotides read TGCGCCAGCAGCCAAGATCGGGGGGGGATATCCTACGAGCAGTACTTC.

The V call is TRBV3-1, the J call TRBJ2-1; 11 bases agree with TRBD2. Germline V lookup: CDR1 LGHDT, CDR2 YNNKEL (reference sequence). The J segment lost 9 bases and the V segment lost 1 base, leaving 11 bases of the junction unmatched. This CDR3 is built from 17 residues. For the CDR3, the DNA is TGTGCCAGCAGCCAAGGCCCCGGGACTAGCGGTAGGGGTGAGCAGTTCTTC. This translates into CASSQGPGTSGRGEQFF.

In this sample, this clonotype turned up a few times. CDR3 residues: CSAWTGVSTDTQYF. CDR3 nucleotide sequence: TGCAGTGCCTGGACAGGCGTTAGCACAGATACGCAGTATTTT. The chain employs TRBV20-1 and TRBJ2-3; TRBD1 agrees at 7 bases. Per germline, CDR1 DFQATT and CDR2 SNEGSKA (reference sequence). The ends lost 6 bases at V and 0 bases at J; junction bases unmatched: 6. CDR3 length equals 14 residues.

This clonotype has only a few counts. V usage is TRBV14 and J usage is TRBJ2-7; no firm D call. The V end lost 2 bases, the J end lost 7 bases, and 12 bases lay between the germline ends. The CDR3 has 13 amino acids. The germline CDR1 and CDR2 sequences are SGHDN and FVKESK. The CDR3 loop reads CASSQTRVGEQYF. The CDR3 region has the DNA TGTGCCAGCAGCCAAACCCGGGTTGGGGAGCAGTACTTC.